Listed here are 9 T cell receptor beta chains from one sample, sequenced in a study of T-cell memory formation after mild COVID-19. TCRdb re-called the 5' RACE reads through MiXCR, storing one row per CDR3 protein. The sample lists around 510,000 distinct CDR3 sequences; less than 25% were seen once. The sample consisted of PBMCs or a T cell subset sorted from them (not recorded which). Receptors were obtained from an adult woman who had mild COVID-19 (a few samples of this study predate the infection). Cell type and time point are not known.

This chain joins TRBV7-2 and TRBJ2-3, with TRBD1 identical over 7 bases. The CDR3 has 18 amino acids. Germline V lookup: CDR1 SGHTA, CDR2 FQGNSA. V was pared by 1 base and J by 4 bases, with 14 bases of the junction left unmatched. The DNA for the CDR3 is TGTGCCAGCAGCTTAGTCCCTAACAGGGGTATAGTCGCAGATACGCAGTATTTT. Amino acids: CASSLVPNRGIVADTQYF. The full variable domain, its missing parts supplied by reference TRBV7-2 and TRBJ2-3, is GAGVSQSPSNKVTEKGKDVELRCDPISGHTALYWYRQSLGQGLEFLIYFQGNSAPDKSGLPSDRFSAERTGGSVSTLTIQRTQQEDSAVYLCASSLVPNRGIVADTQYFGPGTRLTVL.

CDR3: CASSSPGSWETQYF. The CDR3 region has the DNA TGCGCCAGCAGCTCCCCAGGGTCTTGGGAGACCCAGTACTTC. The V and J genes are TRBV5-1 and TRBJ2-5; tentatively, D is TRBD1 (5 bases). Looked up from germline, CDR1 is SGHRS and CDR2 is YFSETQ. The CDR3 is 14 residues long. The V and J ends lost 3 bases and 5 bases respectively, with 14 bases between them.

J is TRBJ2-7 and V is TRBV19; D perhaps matches TRBD1 (6 bases). V lost 0 bases, J lost 2 bases, and 11 bases lay in between. Per germline, CDR1 LNHDA and CDR2 SQIVND (reference sequence). The CDR3 extends over 15 amino acids. The CDR3 loop reads CASSIDRRGAYEQYF. Here the CDR3 DNA reads TGTGCCAGTAGTATAGATCGCAGGGGAGCCTACGAGCAGTACTTC.

The chain employs TRBV6-6 and TRBJ2-7; D gene unclear. Germline CDR1 MNHNY, CDR2 SVGAGI (reference sequence). CDR3 length equals 13 residues. Trimming shortened V by 2 bases and J by 5 bases, and 10 bases separated the two germline ends. CDR3 amino acids: CASSYAQPHEQYF. In DNA, the CDR3 is TGTGCCAGCAGTTACGCTCAGCCACACGAGCAGTACTTC.

The rearrangement joins TRBV7-9 to TRBJ2-3; 8 bases line up with TRBD2. Germline CDR1 reads SEHNR; CDR2 reads FQNEAQ (reference sequence). The CDR3 extends over 16 amino acids. The J segment lost 0 bases and the V segment lost 3 bases, leaving 5 bases of the junction unmatched. The DNA for the CDR3 is TGTGCCAGCAGCTTTCCACTAGCGGAAAGCACAGATACGCAGTATTTT. Translation gives CASSFPLAESTDTQYF. The full variable domain, in which reference TRBV7-9 and TRBJ2-3 provide the parts outside the CDR3, is DTGVSQNPRHKITKRGQNVTFRCDPISEHNRLYWYRQTLGQGPEFLTYFQNEAQLEKSRLLSDRFSAERPKGSFSTLEIQRTEQGDSAMYLCASSFPLAESTDTQYFGPGTRLTVL.

The gene calls are TRBV12-3 or TRBV12-4 and TRBJ2-7; 10 bases are a match to TRBD2. This CDR3 comprises 16 residues. Trimming at V came to 4 bases and at J to 3 bases, leaving 9 bases not matched to a gene. CDR3 loop: CASSYGLAGDYYEQYF. CDR3 in DNA: TGTGCCAGCAGTTATGGTCTAGCGGGAGATTACTACGAGCAGTACTTC.

V is TRBV12-3 or TRBV12-4 and J is TRBJ2-2; the D gene is possibly TRBD1 (6 bases). Trimming cost V 6 bases and J 5 bases, with 16 bases left between them. The CDR3 has 15 residues. CDR3 coding DNA: TGTGCCAGCAGCACTAAGAGGACAGTGACCGGGGAGCTGTTTTTT. Amino acid sequence: CASSTKRTVTGELFF.

This clonotype was seen a handful of times. V gene TRBV4-1 combines with J gene TRBJ2-5; 9 bases are a match to TRBD1. There are 14 residues in the CDR3. Germline V gene sequence: CDR1 MGHRA, CDR2 YSYEKL. The V and J ends lost 2 bases and 4 bases, in that order; junction bases with no gene match: 2. CDR3 region: CASSQTGGTETQYF. CDR3 nucleotides: TGCGCCAGCAGCCAAACAGGGGGCACAGAGACCCAGTACTTC.

This chain links TRBV6-6 with TRBJ2-7; D perhaps matches TRBD1 (6 bases). This CDR3 comprises 15 residues. V lost 0 bases to trimming and J lost 5 bases, with 14 bases between them. CDR1 is MNHNY and CDR2 is SVGAGI in the germline V gene (reference sequence). For the CDR3, the DNA is TGTGCCAGCAGTTACTCGGGGGTCCCAGGGGACGAGCAGTACTTC. Translating it yields CASSYSGVPGDEQYF.